A single sample gave rise to the 13 T cell receptor beta chains below, sequenced in a study of blood T cell repertoires in COVID-19. Method: immunoSEQ multiplex PCR; TCRdb's copy keeps in-frame clones and lacks some. The sample records about 78,000 clones, about 92% being singletons. The sample comprised peripheral blood. These TCRs come from a woman aged 45 to 65 in a cohort sampled during active COVID-19.

The rearrangement uses TRBV10-3 and TRBJ2-1; 13 bases are shared with TRBD2. The CDR3 covers 13 residues. Germline CDR1 is ENHRY and CDR2 is SYGVKD. With V trimmed by 10 bases and J by 6 bases, 3 bases remained unmatched. The CDR3 DNA sequence: TGTGCCACCGGACTAGCGGGAGCCAATGAGCAGTTCTTC. Translating it yields CATGLAGANEQFF.

A remark on this clone: Other DNA sequences in the sample encode the same CDR3. The chain is built from TRBV28 and TRBJ2-5; TRBD1 agrees at 7 bases. After removal of 6 bases from V and 2 bases from J, the junction contained 3 bases not matched to a gene. This CDR3 has 13 amino acids. Per the germline V gene, CDR1 is MDHEN and CDR2 is SYDVKM. The CDR3 sequence is CASSQGQQETQYF. CDR3 sequence (DNA): TGTGCCAGCAGCCAGGGACAGCAAGAGACCCAGTACTTC.

Here the CDR3 DNA reads TGTGCCTGGAGTGTCATCGGGAGGGCCTACGAGCAGTACTTC. Encoded protein: CAWSVIGRAYEQYF. The gene calls are TRBV30 and TRBJ2-7, with TRBD2 identical over 8 bases. Unmatched junction bases numbered 3, after V lost 0 bases and J lost 2 bases. CDR3 length: 14 amino acids. The germline V gene encodes CDR1 GTSNPN and CDR2 SVGIG (reference sequence).

The V and J genes are TRBV6-6 and TRBJ2-3, with D perhaps TRBD2 (5 bases). The germline V gene has CDR1 MNHNY and CDR2 SVGAGI (reference sequence). The CDR3 contains 14 residues. Trimming cost V 8 bases and J 1 base, with 13 bases left between them. The CDR3 sequence: CASHQAGGTDTQYF. The CDR3 coding sequence is TGTGCCAGCCACCAGGCGGGCGGCACAGATACGCAGTATTTT.

The chain employs TRBV5-1 and TRBJ2-7, with D maybe TRBD1 (6 bases). Trimming pared 4 bases from V and 2 bases from J, leaving 16 bases between. This CDR3 has 15 residues. CDR1 and CDR2 from the germline V gene are SGHRS and YFSETQ. The CDR3 loop is CASSPGHSPTYEQYF. CDR3 DNA: TGCGCCAGCAGCCCGGGACACTCGCCCACCTACGAGCAGTACTTC.

This sequence joins TRBV28 and TRBJ2-7; D may be TRBD1 (6 bases). The CDR3 covers 15 residues. CDR1 and CDR2 (germline): MDHEN, SYDVKM. With 3 bases removed from V and 2 bases from J, the gap between germline ends came to 14 bases. The CDR3 region is CASSLAGQLTYEQYF. The CDR3 DNA reads TGTGCCAGCAGTTTGGCCGGACAGCTTACCTACGAGCAGTACTTC.

This clone was counted once. This chain connects TRBV28 to TRBJ2-5; TRBD1 agrees at 10 bases. V gave up 7 bases and J gave up 9 bases; unmatched junction bases: 14. Per the germline V gene, CDR1 is MDHEN and CDR2 is SYDVKM. CDR3 length equals 15 residues. CDR3 sequence: CASINPGQGPSAQYF. CDR3 nucleotides: TGTGCCAGCATCAACCCGGGACAGGGGCCCTCGGCCCAGTACTTC.

This sequence joins TRBV2 and TRBJ1-5, with D unclear. Per germline, CDR1 SNHLY and CDR2 FYNNEI. V was clipped by 4 bases and J by 7 bases, with 14 bases between them. The CDR3 totals 14 residues. The CDR3 loop is CASSVSWERQPQHF. DNA of the CDR3: TGTGCCAGCAGTGTATCGTGGGAGCGACAGCCCCAGCATTTT.

This chain connects TRBV2 to TRBJ2-7, with D uncertain. Deletions cut 6 bases from V and 3 bases from J, with 6 bases between. The CDR3 is 11 amino acids. Germline CDR1 SNHLY, CDR2 FYNNEI. The CDR3 is CASRRGYEQYF. CDR3 DNA sequence: TGTGCCAGCAGGCGAGGCTACGAGCAGTACTTC. The variable domain in full, completed from reference TRBV2 and TRBJ2-7, reads EPEVTQTPSHQVTQMGQEVILRCVPISNHLYFYWYRQILGQKVEFLVSFYNNEISEKSEIFDDQFSVERPDGSNFTLKIRSTKLEDSAMYFCASRRGYEQYFGPGTRLTVT.

The V and J genes are TRBV18 and TRBJ2-3; D uncertain. This CDR3 has 13 residues. V dropped 0 bases and J dropped 5 bases, with 6 bases sitting between them. The V gene's germline CDR1 is KGHSH and CDR2 LQKENI. CDR3 in DNA: TGTGCCAGCTCACCACCACTGGTAGATACGCAGTATTTT. Translated, it gives CASSPPLVDTQYF.

This chain joins TRBV6-1 and TRBJ2-3; the match to TRBD2 covers 7 bases. The junction had 12 bases not matched to a gene; V was cut back by 1 base and J by 5 bases. Germline CDR1 is MNHNS and CDR2 is SASEGT. The CDR3 is 17 residues long. The CDR3 DNA follows: TGTGCCAGCAGTGAAGACGCGGGGGAGAGTATCCTAGATACGCAGTATTTT. This codes for CASSEDAGESILDTQYF.

The chain has TRBV6-6 and TRBJ2-3; 9 bases match TRBD1. Germline trimming cut 5 bases from V and 5 bases from J; bases unmatched to any gene: 5. Germline-derived CDR1 and CDR2 are MNHNY and SVGAGI (reference sequence). The CDR3 runs to 14 residues. The CDR3 reads CASSNRQGGDTQYF. The CDR3 nucleotides are TGTGCCAGCAGTAACCGACAGGGGGGAGATACGCAGTATTTT.

V and J are TRBV7-2 and TRBJ1-5; possible D gene TRBD1, 5 bases. Germline lookup yields CDR1 SGHTA and CDR2 FQGNSA. The V end lost 1 base, the J end lost 2 bases, and 12 bases lay between the germline ends. There are 16 residues in the CDR3. This CDR3 reads CASSLDRSRGNQPQHF. The CDR3 region has the DNA TGTGCCAGCAGCTTAGACAGGTCCAGGGGCAATCAGCCCCAGCATTTT.